One sample yielded the 27 T cell receptor beta chains listed below, sequenced in a study of beta chain features in type 1 diabetes. Sequenced material consisted of expressed TCRB transcripts (all of the isolated RNA was reverse transcribed). Repertoires were generated with immunoSEQ multiplex PCR, while TCRdb's copy carries only in-frame clones and drops some. The sample shows some 45,000 clones, approximately 56% of them seen only once. The sample comprised Tregs from blood. The source is a woman aged 18-29 years in good health.

This clone was picked up a small number of times. V is TRBV6-6 and J is TRBJ2-7, with a tentative D call TRBD1 (5 bases). The CDR3 consists of 14 residues. Germline CDR1 MNHNY, CDR2 SVGAGI (reference sequence). Trimming took off 7 bases at V and 2 bases at J, with 15 bases between the two ends. Written as DNA, the CDR3 is TGTGCCAGCACCTCGGACGACAGCACCTACGAGCAGTACTTC. As protein: CASTSDDSTYEQYF.

This clone turned up a few times. The chain employs TRBV30 and TRBJ2-5; 10 bases agree with TRBD1. Germline values: CDR1 GTSNPN, CDR2 SVGIG (reference sequence). V was pared by 1 base and J by 9 bases, with 5 bases of the junction left unmatched. The CDR3 runs 13 residues. The CDR3 spells CAWSGATGGSQYF. In DNA, the CDR3 is TGTGCCTGGAGTGGGGCGACAGGGGGCTCCCAGTACTTC. The full variable domain, in which reference TRBV30 and TRBJ2-5 provide the parts outside the CDR3, is SQTIHQWPATLVQPVGSPLSLECTVEGTSNPNLYWYRQAAGRGLQLLFYSVGIGQISSEVPQNLSASRPQDRQFILSSKKLLLSDSGFYLCAWSGATGGSQYFGPGTRLLVL.

The J gene is TRBJ1-5, the V gene TRBV2; D is ambiguous. V lost 4 bases to trimming and J lost 6 bases, with 19 bases between them. The CDR3 totals 16 residues. Germline loops: CDR1 SNHLY, CDR2 FYNNEI. CDR3: CASSVHGPGSSQPQHF. In DNA, the CDR3 is TGTGCCAGCAGTGTCCACGGACCGGGATCGAGTCAGCCCCAGCATTTT.

V and J are TRBV28 and TRBJ2-7; 8 nucleotides line up with TRBD1. Trimming took 5 bases from V and 2 from J; bases not matched to a gene: 8. Germline V gene lookup returns CDR1 MDHEN and CDR2 SYDVKM. CDR3 size: 15 residues. The CDR3 DNA reads as TGTGCCAGCAGTGCCGCAGGGGGCCCTGCCTACGAGCAGTACTTC. It codes for CASSAAGGPAYEQYF.

The J gene is TRBJ1-1, the V gene TRBV5-6; 11 bases fit TRBD1. The germline CDR1 and CDR2 sequences are SGHDT and YYEEEE. The CDR3 has 14 residues. V gave up 4 bases and J gave up 4 bases; unmatched junction bases: 3. The CDR3, as DNA: TGTGCCAGCAGCACCGGACAGGGGGCCACTGAAGCTTTCTTT. It specifies CASSTGQGATEAFF.

The table lists this clone with a count of one. CDR3 sequence reads: CASRGNHNEQFF. The CDR3 coding sequence is TGTGCCTCAAGGGGGAACCACAATGAGCAGTTCTTC. V gene TRBV19 combines with J gene TRBJ2-1; TRBD1 might be the D (6 bases). Trimming pared 11 bases from V and 5 bases from J, leaving 13 bases between. Germline CDR1 and CDR2: LNHDA and SQIVND (reference sequence). The CDR3 spans 12 residues.

The rearrangement links TRBV7-9 to TRBJ2-7; 9 bases line up with TRBD1. Germline V lookup: CDR1 SEHNR, CDR2 FQNEAQ (reference sequence). This CDR3 has 15 residues. V shed 4 bases and J 3 bases; nucleotides not matched to a gene: 7. The CDR3 DNA reads TGTGCCAGCAGCTCCCTCGGGACAGGGCACTACGAGCAGTACTTC. Translating gives CASSSLGTGHYEQYF.

The sample holds a few counts of this clone. The rearrangement uses TRBV6-5 and TRBJ1-1; 8 bases agree with TRBD1. The CDR3 has 15 amino acids. From germline, CDR1 is MNHEY and CDR2 SVGAGI. Trimming cost V 6 bases and J 12 bases; bases outside gene matches: 18. In nucleotides, the CDR3 is TGTGCCAGCAGGGGAGGGACAGGAGAATCTGGAGTAACTTTCTTT. It yields the protein CASRGGTGESGVTFF.

This clone was seen a handful of times. The chain couples TRBV19 to TRBJ2-4; the D gene is possibly TRBD2 (5 bases). The V gene's germline CDR1 is LNHDA and CDR2 SQIVND (reference sequence). V lost 8 bases to trimming and J lost 6 bases, with 20 bases between them. CDR3 length equals 15 residues. The CDR3 reads CASSPQGPRGNIQYF. CDR3 sequence (DNA): TGTGCCAGTTCCCCCCAAGGACCACGGGGAAACATTCAGTACTTC.

This chain connects TRBV9 to TRBJ1-2; 8 nucleotides line up with TRBD1. The V and J ends lost 0 bases and 4 bases, in that order; junction bases with no gene match: 2. Germline V CDR1 and CDR2: SGDLS, YYNGEE. The CDR3 runs to 14 residues. The CDR3 loop reads CASSVGQGSYGYTF. The CDR3, as DNA: TGTGCCAGCAGCGTAGGACAGGGGTCCTATGGCTACACCTTC.

This clone was seen a few times. The CDR3 loop reads CASTYRALGNEQFF. CDR3 coding DNA: TGTGCCAGCACCTACAGGGCACTGGGGAATGAGCAGTTCTTC. The chain joins TRBV6-1 to TRBJ2-1; D might be TRBD1 (6 bases). This CDR3 comprises 14 residues. The germline V gene has CDR1 MNHNS and CDR2 SASEGT. Trimming removed 7 bases from V and 7 bases from J, with 17 bases in between.

V is TRBV19 and J is TRBJ2-1; 8 nucleotides line up with TRBD2. V shed 4 bases and J 8 bases; nucleotides not matched to a gene: 10. CDR3 length: 15 amino acids. CDR1 is LNHDA, CDR2 SQIVND, per germline (reference sequence). The CDR3 loop reads CASSRGSGTRDEQFF. In DNA form, the CDR3 reads TGTGCCAGTAGTAGGGGGTCCGGGACTAGAGATGAGCAGTTCTTC.

This clone was recorded a few times. The chain links TRBV29-1 to TRBJ1-2; D gene unclear. The germline V and J ends were trimmed by 1 base and 7 bases, with 10 bases remaining between them. The CDR3 length is 12 residues. The germline V gene has CDR1 SQVTM and CDR2 ANQGSEA. DNA of the CDR3: TGCAGCGTTGAAGTAGTGTCCGGTGGCTACACCTTC. Protein product: CSVEVVSGGYTF. The entire variable domain, with the rest obtained from reference TRBV29-1 and TRBJ1-2, is as follows: SAVISQKPSRDICQRGTSLTIQCQVDSQVTMMFWYRQQPGQSLTLIATANQGSEATYESGFVIDKFPISRPNLTFSTLTVSNMSPEDSSIYLCSVEVVSGGYTFGSGTRLTVV.

The chain has TRBV28 and TRBJ2-1; 7 bases line up with TRBD1. Germline V gene data show CDR1 as MDHEN and CDR2 as SYDVKM. The CDR3 covers 15 residues. The V segment lost 5 bases and the J segment 4 bases; nucleotides outside the gene matches: 8. As DNA, the CDR3 is TGTGCCAGCAGTGAGACAGGGCCTACTTACAATGAGCAGTTCTTC. It codes for CASSETGPTYNEQFF.

This clone was seen a handful of times. V usage is TRBV29-1 and J usage is TRBJ2-3; 14 nucleotides line up with TRBD2. The germline gives CDR1 SQVTM, CDR2 ANQGSEA. V lost 5 bases, J lost 4 bases, and 17 bases stayed unmatched. The CDR3 is 19 amino acids. CDR3 sequence: CSVTGTSGSARAGADTQYF. In DNA form, the CDR3 reads TGCAGCGTTACCGGGACTAGCGGGAGTGCTCGCGCTGGAGCAGATACGCAGTATTTT.

This clone was seen a few times. The CDR3 DNA reads TGTGCCAGCAGCCCTTTAGGGACTAGCGGGAGGTACAATGAGCAGTTCTTC. Translated, it gives CASSPLGTSGRYNEQFF. The chain employs TRBV4-2 and TRBJ2-1, with TRBD2 matching 15 bases. The germline gives CDR1 LGHNA, CDR2 YNFKEQ. This CDR3 comprises 17 residues. The J segment lost 4 bases and the V segment lost 4 bases, leaving 5 bases of the junction unmatched.

In regard to this clone: Within the sample, other DNA sequences also encode this same CDR3. The chain carries TRBV18 and TRBJ1-5; 7 bases align to TRBD1. This CDR3 has 15 amino acids. With V trimmed by 6 bases and J by 0 bases, 5 bases remained unmatched. Germline loops: CDR1 KGHSH, CDR2 LQKENI. This CDR3 reads CASSPGQNSNQPQHF. The CDR3 DNA reads TGTGCCAGCTCGCCGGGACAGAATAGCAATCAGCCCCAGCATTTT.

In this sample, this clone is medium-sized. The genes are TRBV28 and TRBJ2-1; TRBD2 agrees at 13 bases. Germline V CDR1 and CDR2: MDHEN, SYDVKM. With 5 bases clipped from V and 3 bases from J, the junction kept 7 bases outside the gene matches. CDR3 length: 17 residues. Here the CDR3 DNA reads TGTGCCAGCAGTCCCGGGACTAGCGGGACTCTCTACAATGAGCAGTTCTTC. Protein product: CASSPGTSGTLYNEQFF.

The V gene is TRBV18, the J gene TRBJ1-5; the D gene is possibly TRBD1 (6 bases). Trimming took off 0 bases at V and 2 bases at J, with 20 bases between the two ends. The CDR3 totals 19 residues. Germline V CDR1 and CDR2: KGHSH, LQKENI. For the CDR3, the DNA is TGTGCCAGCTCACCACCCGGGGCCCGAACAGGGCTGGGCAATCAGCCCCAGCATTTT. Amino acid sequence: CASSPPGARTGLGNQPQHF.

This chain connects TRBV2 to TRBJ1-6, with TRBD1 identical over 8 bases. This CDR3 has 15 amino acids. V dropped 6 bases and J dropped 6; count of bases not matched to a gene: 7. The germline CDR1 and CDR2 sequences are SNHLY and FYNNEI. The CDR3 DNA is TGTGCCAGCAGCCATACGGACAGGGTTAATTCACCCCTCCACTTT. Protein: CASSHTDRVNSPLHF.

This clone was detected only once. The rearrangement joins TRBV5-1 to TRBJ1-5, with D perhaps TRBD1 (6 bases). The germline V gene has CDR1 SGHRS and CDR2 YFSETQ. The CDR3 is 15 amino acids. Between the trimmed V and J ends, which lost 3 bases and 0 bases, there was a span of 10 bases. The CDR3: CASSWGGHSNQPQHF. CDR3 DNA: TGCGCCAGCAGCTGGGGGGGGCATAGCAATCAGCCCCAGCATTTT.

The chain is built from TRBV6-5 and TRBJ1-2; D remains unclear. The CDR3 has 14 residues. CDR1 MNHEY and CDR2 SVGAGI come from the germline V gene. V was trimmed by 2 bases and J by 4 bases, leaving 11 bases between them. CDR3 region: CASSYGGIGYGYTF. The CDR3 nucleotides read TGTGCCAGCAGTTACGGAGGGATCGGCTATGGCTACACCTTC.

This clone turned up a few times. The rearrangement joins TRBV19 to TRBJ2-7, with 11 bases matching TRBD1. Trimming at V came to 5 bases and at J to 5 bases, leaving 8 bases not matched to a gene. The CDR3 consists of 15 residues. Germline loops: CDR1 LNHDA, CDR2 SQIVND (reference sequence). CDR3 amino acids: CASSAFGTGGNEQYF. The CDR3 DNA is TGTGCCAGTAGTGCCTTTGGGACAGGGGGAAACGAGCAGTACTTC.

This clone has only a few counts. V is TRBV4-2 and J is TRBJ2-3; 13 bases match TRBD2. The CDR3 length is 19 residues. CDR1 and CDR2 (germline): LGHNA, YNFKEQ. V lost 2 bases, J lost 0 bases, and 8 bases stayed unmatched. This CDR3 reads CASSQLGLAGDLSTDTQYF. The CDR3 DNA is TGTGCCAGCAGCCAACTAGGACTAGCGGGAGACCTGAGCACAGATACGCAGTATTTT.

This clone was counted between two and nine times. The V gene is TRBV19, the J gene TRBJ1-3; the D is unclear. This CDR3 is 15 amino acids long. Trimming removed 7 bases from V and 0 bases from J, with 13 bases in between. Germline V CDR1 and CDR2: LNHDA, SQIVND (reference sequence). Here the CDR3 reads CASKAQRSSGNTIYF. Written as DNA, the CDR3 is TGTGCCAGTAAGGCCCAGCGAAGCTCTGGAAACACCATATATTTT.

This clone appeared a few times. V is TRBV4-3 and J is TRBJ1-2; weak D call: TRBD1 (6 bases). The CDR3 runs 17 residues. Germline V gives CDR1 LGHNA, CDR2 YSLEER. V was shortened by 4 bases and J by 6 bases, with 24 bases between the two germline ends. The CDR3 nucleotides are TGCGCCAGCAGCCGAACGTTATTGGGGGCCTGGTCTAATGGCTACACCTTC. Translated, it gives CASSRTLLGAWSNGYTF.

The chain is built from TRBV28 and TRBJ1-5; D not certain. The V gene's germline CDR1 is MDHEN and CDR2 SYDVKM. V lost 10 bases, J lost 4 bases, and 14 bases lay in between. The CDR3 extends over 13 amino acids. The CDR3 DNA reads TGTGCCACCCTAAACTCGTTAAATCAGCCCCAGCATTTT. Translated: CATLNSLNQPQHF.